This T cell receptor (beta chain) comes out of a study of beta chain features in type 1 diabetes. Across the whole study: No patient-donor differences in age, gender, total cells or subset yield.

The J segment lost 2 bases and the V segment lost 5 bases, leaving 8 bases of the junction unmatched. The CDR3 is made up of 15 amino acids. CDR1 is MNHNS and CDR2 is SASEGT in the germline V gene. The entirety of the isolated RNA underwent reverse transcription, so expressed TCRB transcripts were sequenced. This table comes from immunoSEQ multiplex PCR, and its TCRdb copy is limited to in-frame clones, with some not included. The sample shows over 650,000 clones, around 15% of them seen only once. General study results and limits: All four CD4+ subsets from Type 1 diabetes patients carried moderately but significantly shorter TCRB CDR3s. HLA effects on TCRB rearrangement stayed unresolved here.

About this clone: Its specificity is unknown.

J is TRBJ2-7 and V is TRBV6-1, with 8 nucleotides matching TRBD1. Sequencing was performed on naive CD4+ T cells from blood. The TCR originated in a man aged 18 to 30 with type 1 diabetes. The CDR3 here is CASSPHVQGAYEQYF. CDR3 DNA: TGTGCCAGCAGTCCCCACGTACAGGGGGCCTACGAGCAGTACTTC.